The 8 T cell receptor beta chains in this list originate from one sample, sequenced in a study of persistence of HIV-infected CD4 T cells. Their antigens are not known. The libraries were made with immunoSEQ version 4 in survey mode. This table comes from immunoSEQ multiplex PCR, and its TCRdb copy is limited to in-frame clones, with some not included. The repertoire holds tens of thousands of clones, with 88% as singletons. Anti-CD3/anti-CD28 beads served as a nonspecific positive control stimulus. Sorting of responding CD4+ T cells relied on upregulated CD40 ligand together with CD69. Source: CD4+ T cells sorted from PBMCs after roughly 18-hour stimulation, taken from a patient who received antiretroviral therapy. The receptor set was obtained from an adult woman with HIV who was CMV-seropositive.

The chain is built from TRBV2 and TRBJ1-1; possible D gene TRBD1, 5 bases. Germline V gene data show CDR1 as SNHLY and CDR2 as FYNNEI. CDR3 length equals 15 residues. Between the trimmed V and J ends, which lost 5 bases and 0 bases, there was a span of 13 bases. The chain's CDR3 is CASSSERTLNTEAFF. CDR3 DNA sequence: TGTGCCAGCAGTTCCGAGCGGACACTGAACACTGAAGCTTTCTTT.

The gene calls are TRBV19 and TRBJ1-6; D is possibly TRBD1 (6 bases). This CDR3 has 14 amino acids. Germline V gene lookup returns CDR1 LNHDA and CDR2 SQIVND (reference sequence). V was cut by 5 bases and J by 9 bases, with 14 bases left in between. This chain's CDR3 is CASSSTGAASPLHF. The CDR3 DNA follows: TGTGCCAGTAGTTCGACAGGTGCAGCTTCACCCCTCCACTTT. The full variable domain, rest sourced from reference TRBV19 and TRBJ1-6, is DGGITQSPKYLFRKEGQNVTLSCEQNLNHDAMYWYRQDPGQGLRLIYYSQIVNDFQKGDIAEGYSVSREKKESFPLTVTSAQKNPTAFYLCASSSTGAASPLHFGNGTRLTVT.

V gene TRBV12-3 or TRBV12-4 combines with J gene TRBJ2-2, with D maybe TRBD2 (5 bases). CDR3 size: 13 residues. V was cut by 9 bases and J by 6 bases, with 14 bases left in between. The CDR3 region is CASCRSGAGELFF. The CDR3 coding sequence is TGTGCCAGTTGCAGGTCCGGGGCCGGGGAGCTGTTTTTT.

This chain joins TRBV5-1 and TRBJ2-3; unclear D gene. The germline CDR1 and CDR2 sequences are SGHRS and YFSETQ. This CDR3 is built from 13 residues. V was pared by 0 bases and J by 6 bases, with 8 bases between. The CDR3 loop reads CASSLALRDTQYF. As DNA, the CDR3 is TGCGCCAGCAGCTTGGCCCTTCGGGATACGCAGTATTTT. Looking up the rest from reference TRBV5-1 and TRBJ2-3 gives the full variable domain: KAGVTQTPRYLIKTRGQQVTLSCSPISGHRSVSWYQQTPGQGLQFLFEYFSETQRNKGNFPGRFSGRQFSNSRSEMNVSTLELGDSALYLCASSLALRDTQYFGPGTRLTVL.

This chain connects TRBV19 to TRBJ1-1, with a possible D match to TRBD1 (5 bases). Trimming removed 4 bases at V and 2 bases at J, with 11 bases between. The CDR3 runs 14 residues. Germline V gene data show CDR1 as LNHDA and CDR2 as SQIVND (reference sequence). The DNA for the CDR3 is TGTGCCAGTAGTAGCGGGACTTCAAACACTGAAGCTTTCTTT. This codes for CASSSGTSNTEAFF.

This clone was seen just once. CDR3 region: CASSYDLAGGYNEQFF. CDR3 bases: TGTGCCAGCAGTTACGATTTAGCGGGGGGTTACAATGAGCAGTTCTTC. The chain employs TRBV6-5 and TRBJ2-1; 10 bases map to TRBD2. In germline, CDR1 is MNHEY, CDR2 SVGAGI. With V trimmed by 2 bases and J by 4 bases, 5 bases remained unmatched. CDR3 length: 16 residues.

Only one count was recorded for this clone. The rearrangement joins TRBV27 to TRBJ1-4; tentative D call: TRBD1 (6 bases). This CDR3 region has 14 residues. Trimming shortened V by 6 bases and J by 8 bases, and 16 bases separated the two germline ends. The germline CDR1 and CDR2 sequences are MNHEY and SMNVEV (reference sequence). The DNA for the CDR3 is TGTGCCAGCAGAGAGGGGGGCACGGGGGAAAAACTGTTTTTT. Protein product: CASREGGTGEKLFF. Drawing the rest from reference TRBV27 and TRBJ1-4, the complete variable domain is EAQVTQNPRYLITVTGKKLTVTCSQNMNHEYMSWYRQDPGLGLRQIYYSMNVEVTDKGDVPEGYKVSRKEKRNFPLILESPSPNQTSLYFCASREGGTGEKLFFGSGTQLSVL.

This chain links TRBV27 with TRBJ2-1, with a weak D call TRBD2 (6 bases). Germline lookup yields CDR1 MNHEY and CDR2 SMNVEV (reference sequence). V dropped 1 base and J dropped 10 bases, with 17 bases sitting between them. The CDR3 is made up of 15 amino acids. The CDR3 DNA sequence: TGTGCCAGCAGTTTATTCGGGGGAGCTTACCCCGAGCAGTTCTTC. Translation: CASSLFGGAYPEQFF.